The clone carrying this T cell receptor beta chain was counted at least ten times. The antigen is unknown. The sample is drawn from a study of early T cells in non-severe SARS-CoV-2 infection. Study-level information: Bulk RNA taken from unsorted whole blood was sequenced, leaving chains unpaired. Overall study results and limits: Database matching using VDJdb favored anti-spike CD8 responses, with private and CD4 specificities left missing.

Each single cDNA molecule received a unique molecular identifier. TCRdb analysed the 5' RACE reads with MiXCR anew, one entry per CDR3 protein. The data show 25,000 to 30,000 distinct CDR3 sequences, roughly 4% seen once. The specimen was whole blood. This clonotype originated in an adult who was a healthcare worker with PCR-confirmed SARS-CoV-2 infection or an uninfected control (not recorded which).

The CDR3 reads CASSTDSGRAGNEQFF. The CDR3 region has the DNA TGCGCCAGCAGCACAGATAGCGGGAGGGCCGGTAATGAGCAGTTCTTC. The chain joins TRBV5-1 to TRBJ2-1, with 11 bases lining up with TRBD2. The V segment lost 4 bases and the J segment 7 bases; nucleotides outside the gene matches: 10. The CDR3 length is 16 residues. Looked up from germline, CDR1 is SGHRS and CDR2 is YFSETQ.